This T cell receptor beta chain derives from a study of blood T cells in healthy people across ages. Regarding the study as a whole: A strong correlation between TCR beta diversity and naive T cell percentage was seen.

About this clonotype: What it recognizes is unknown.

With a J-beta primer mix and a sample-barcoded 5' primer, a second PCR ran roughly 6 to 11 cycles. Every molecule of cDNA carried a tag from a template-switch adaptor with 12 random nucleotides. TCRdb re-called the 5' RACE reads through MiXCR, storing one row per CDR3 protein. The sample consists of 650,000 or so distinct CDR3 sequences, 52% of them appearing once. In germline, CDR1 is SGHTA, CDR2 FQGTGA. The CDR3 has 12 amino acids. The junction had 6 bases not matched to a gene; V was cut back by 6 bases and J by 9 bases. Material for sequencing was blood. The sequence was collected from a woman aged 80 or over in good health. The genes are TRBV7-3 and TRBJ2-3; 7 positions agree with TRBD2. This CDR3 is CASSGGGGTQYF. Here the CDR3 DNA reads TGTGCCAGCAGTGGGGGGGGAGGGACGCAGTATTTT.